This T cell receptor beta chain originates from a study of tumor-infiltrating lymphocytes in oesophageal squamous cell carcinoma. Each CDR3 protein gets one entry after TCRdb re-called the PCR reads with MiXCR. The table lists 19,000 or so distinct CDR3 sequences, around 50% of them singletons. CDR1 SGHDT and CDR2 YYEEEE come from the germline V gene. The CDR3 is 15 residues long. V trimming: 1 base; J trimming: 10 bases; junction bases outside the gene matches: 9. A few counts support this clonotype. The clonotype comes from a female donor with esophageal squamous cell carcinoma. The source material was normal esophageal tissue next to the tumor. V usage is TRBV5-6 and J usage is TRBJ2-1, with TRBD1 matching over 9 bases. The CDR3 sequence: CASSLWGQGSNEQFF. In DNA form, the CDR3 reads TGTGCCAGCAGCTTGTGGGGACAGGGAAGCAACGAGCAGTTCTTC.